A selection of T cell receptor beta chains follows, all from one sample in a study of cytomegalovirus exposure and HLA in healthy donors. Assay used: immunoSEQ multiplex PCR; TCRdb lists only in-frame clones, some missing. The data show approximately 280,000 clones, over 85% seen once. The source material was PBMCs. These receptors originate from a woman aged 18-29 years in good health and CMV-seronegative. Each CDR3 is given with its conserved first and last residue. Each record gives: clone size, J gene, V gene, D gene, CDR3 DNA, CDR3 protein. The D gene is left open where the match is weak. A clone size is listed for some rows: how often the clone was seen (once, few, many), or a class if it is expanded.

clone size: few; J gene: TRBJ2-7; V gene: TRBV29-1; D gene: -; CDR3 DNA: TGCAGCGCCGGACGGGGGACCTCCTACGAGCAGTACTTC; CDR3 protein: CSAGRGTSYEQYF
clone size: -; J gene: TRBJ2-3; V gene: TRBV6-5; D gene: TRBD2; CDR3 DNA: TGTGCCAGCAGTAACAGCGGGGGGGCGGGAGATACGCAGTATTTT; CDR3 protein: CASSNSGGAGDTQYF
clone size: once; J gene: TRBJ1-5; V gene: TRBV10-1; D gene: -; CDR3 DNA: TGCGCCAGCGGAGACGGGAATCAGCCCCAGCATTTT; CDR3 protein: CASGDGNQPQHF
clone size: -; J gene: TRBJ2-3; V gene: TRBV19; D gene: TRBD2; CDR3 DNA: TGTGCCAGTAGTATAGGAGCGGGGGGCCGCACAGATACGCAGTATTTT; CDR3 protein: CASSIGAGGRTDTQYF
clone size: -; J gene: TRBJ1-4; V gene: TRBV15; D gene: TRBD1; CDR3 DNA: TGTGCCACCAGCGCAGGGGGCGGGACTAATGAAAAACTGTTTTTT; CDR3 protein: CATSAGGGTNEKLFF
clone size: -; J gene: TRBJ2-7; V gene: TRBV19; D gene: -; CDR3 DNA: TGTGCCAGTAGTATCCACTCGCTTTACAGGGGAGGCATCGAGCAGTACTTC; CDR3 protein: CASSIHSLYRGGIEQYF
clone size: once; J gene: TRBJ2-7; V gene: TRBV6-1; D gene: -; CDR3 DNA: TGTGCCAGCAGGCAGGACTACGAGCAGTACTTC; CDR3 protein: CASRQDYEQYF
clone size: few; J gene: TRBJ1-6; V gene: TRBV18; D gene: -; CDR3 DNA: TGTGCCAGCTCACCGAATAGGTCCCAACAAAGGAGCCCGAATTCACCCCTCCACTTT; CDR3 protein: CASSPNRSQQRSPNSPLHF
clone size: -; J gene: TRBJ1-2; V gene: TRBV2; D gene: TRBD1; CDR3 DNA: TGTGCCAGCAGTCTGACAGGGTTGAATCTCTATGGCTACACCTTC; CDR3 protein: CASSLTGLNLYGYTF
clone size: -; J gene: TRBJ1-5; V gene: TRBV27; D gene: TRBD1; CDR3 DNA: TGTGCCAGCAGTTACAGGGGGCTCGATCAGCCCCAGCATTTT; CDR3 protein: CASSYRGLDQPQHF
clone size: -; J gene: TRBJ2-7; V gene: TRBV2; D gene: TRBD1; CDR3 DNA: TGTGCCAGCAGGGGCCATGGACAGGGACGTTTCACCGACGAGCAGTACTTC; CDR3 protein: CASRGHGQGRFTDEQYF
clone size: -; J gene: TRBJ2-7; V gene: TRBV5-6; D gene: -; CDR3 DNA: TGTGCCAGCAGCTTGGACCGGGGGTCCTACGAGCAGTACTTC; CDR3 protein: CASSLDRGSYEQYF
clone size: -; J gene: TRBJ1-3; V gene: TRBV9; D gene: -; CDR3 DNA: TGTGCCAGCAGCACCTACCCGGTCATCGGAAACACCATATATTTT; CDR3 protein: CASSTYPVIGNTIYF
clone size: -; J gene: TRBJ2-5; V gene: TRBV5-1; D gene: TRBD2; CDR3 DNA: TGCGCCAGCAGCCAAGCCAAACCCTCTAGCGGGGGGGCGGGGGAGCAGTACTTC; CDR3 protein: CASSQAKPSSGGAGEQYF
clone size: -; J gene: TRBJ2-5; V gene: TRBV14; D gene: TRBD1; CDR3 DNA: TGTGCCAGCAGCCCCCACCACCCGGGACAGGGGGCAGGTCAGTACTTC; CDR3 protein: CASSPHHPGQGAGQYF
clone size: few; J gene: TRBJ2-7; V gene: TRBV6-5; D gene: TRBD2; CDR3 DNA: TGTGCCAGCAGTTACACGGCTAGCGGGGGGTACGAGCAGTACTTC; CDR3 protein: CASSYTASGGYEQYF
clone size: -; J gene: TRBJ1-1; V gene: TRBV27; D gene: -; CDR3 DNA: TGTGCCAGCAGTCCCGGGACAGAAGCTTTCTTT; CDR3 protein: CASSPGTEAFF
clone size: -; J gene: TRBJ2-7; V gene: TRBV6-6; D gene: TRBD2; CDR3 DNA: TGTGCCAGCAGTTACGATAGGACTAGCTCCCTCGAGCAGTACTTC; CDR3 protein: CASSYDRTSSLEQYF
clone size: -; J gene: TRBJ1-2; V gene: TRBV11-2; D gene: TRBD1; CDR3 DNA: TGTGCCAGCAGCCCTGGACAGGGGATTGGTGGCTACACCTTC; CDR3 protein: CASSPGQGIGGYTF
clone size: -; J gene: TRBJ1-2; V gene: TRBV27; D gene: -; CDR3 DNA: TGTGCCAGCAGCCCGAAGGGAGGGATTGGGGGCTACACCTTC; CDR3 protein: CASSPKGGIGGYTF
clone size: -; J gene: TRBJ1-1; V gene: TRBV14; D gene: -; CDR3 DNA: TGTGCCAGCAGCCAGCAGGGGCGCACTGAAGCTTTCTTT; CDR3 protein: CASSQQGRTEAFF
clone size: -; J gene: TRBJ2-1; V gene: TRBV6-5; D gene: TRBD2; CDR3 DNA: TGTGCCAGCAGTTCCGGACTAGCGGGGGGCGGACAGTTCTTC; CDR3 protein: CASSSGLAGGGQFF
clone size: -; J gene: TRBJ1-4; V gene: TRBV7-7; D gene: TRBD1; CDR3 DNA: TGTGCCAGCAGCTTAGGACAGGGGCTGAATGAAAAACTGTTTTTT; CDR3 protein: CASSLGQGLNEKLFF
clone size: -; J gene: TRBJ2-5; V gene: TRBV27; D gene: TRBD2; CDR3 DNA: TGTGCCAGCAGTTTAAATGGACTAGCGGAAGAGACCCAGTACTTC; CDR3 protein: CASSLNGLAEETQYF
clone size: -; J gene: TRBJ1-5; V gene: TRBV14; D gene: TRBD1; CDR3 DNA: TGTGCCAGCAGCCACCCCCCCATGGGACAGGAGGGGAGGTGCAGCAATCAGCCCCAGCATTTT; CDR3 protein: CASSHPPMGQEGRCSNQPQHF
clone size: -; J gene: TRBJ1-6; V gene: TRBV7-9; D gene: -; CDR3 DNA: TGTGCCAGCAGCCTGACACTAGGTCATGATTCACCCCTCCACTTT; CDR3 protein: CASSLTLGHDSPLHF
clone size: -; J gene: TRBJ1-4; V gene: TRBV21-1; D gene: -; CDR3 DNA: TGTGCCAGCAGCAATCTGTGGGCCCGGTGTGAAAAACTGTTTTTT; CDR3 protein: CASSNLWARCEKLFF
clone size: -; J gene: TRBJ1-5; V gene: TRBV30; D gene: -; CDR3 DNA: TGTGCCTGGAGTGTTTCGGGTTGGGGGGATCAGCCCCAGCATTTT; CDR3 protein: CAWSVSGWGDQPQHF
clone size: -; J gene: TRBJ1-2; V gene: TRBV2; D gene: -; CDR3 DNA: TGTGCCAGCAGTCTCAGGAACTATGGCTACACCTTC; CDR3 protein: CASSLRNYGYTF
clone size: once; J gene: TRBJ1-1; V gene: TRBV7-9; D gene: -; CDR3 DNA: TGTGCCAGCAGCGCCGAGCAGAACACTGAAGCTTTCTTT; CDR3 protein: CASSAEQNTEAFF
clone size: -; J gene: TRBJ1-1; V gene: TRBV2; D gene: -; CDR3 DNA: TGTGCCAGCATCAACAGGAACACTGAAGCTTTCTTT; CDR3 protein: CASINRNTEAFF
clone size: -; J gene: TRBJ2-5; V gene: TRBV15; D gene: -; CDR3 DNA: TGTGCCACCAGCACGGGGGGAAGGACAGACTTGGGTCAAGAGACCCAGTACTTC; CDR3 protein: CATSTGGRTDLGQETQYF